These 23 T cell receptor beta chains originate from one sample sequenced in a study of cytomegalovirus exposure and HLA in healthy donors. In the PCR, 60 Vbeta and 13 Jbeta primers were used. The data were produced by immunoSEQ multiplex PCR, yet TCRdb's version contains in-frame clones alone and is incomplete. The data show under 300,000 clones, roughly 88% seen once. Material: PBMCs. The receptors were gathered from a man aged 35 to 55 in good health and CMV-seropositive.

The chain couples TRBV5-1 to TRBJ2-7, with D maybe TRBD2 (6 bases). The CDR3 length is 12 residues. Germline V gene sequence: CDR1 SGHRS, CDR2 YFSETQ. V lost 4 bases, J lost 6 bases, and 11 bases lay in between. As DNA, the CDR3 is TGCGCCAGCAGCCCGGAGGGAGGCGAGCAGTACTTC. This translates into CASSPEGGEQYF.

This chain connects TRBV27 to TRBJ1-5; TRBD1 agrees at 7 bases. CDR3 length equals 14 residues. From germline, CDR1 is MNHEY and CDR2 SMNVEV (reference sequence). V lost 6 bases to trimming and J lost 4 bases; unmatched junction nucleotides: 6. The CDR3 sequence: CASSRTGDNQPQHF. The CDR3 DNA follows: TGTGCCAGCAGCCGGACAGGTGATAATCAGCCCCAGCATTTT.

The V call is TRBV2, the J call TRBJ2-5, with 9 nucleotides matching TRBD1. CDR1 SNHLY and CDR2 FYNNEI come from the germline V gene. V lost 6 bases to trimming and J lost 2 bases; unmatched junction nucleotides: 10. The CDR3 loop spans 16 amino acids. The CDR3 DNA sequence: TGTGCCAGCAGGGACAGGGGTGCCTACCTTCAAGAGACCCAGTACTTC. This translates into CASRDRGAYLQETQYF.

This rearrangement joins TRBV4-1 to TRBJ1-3; no firm D call. The V gene's germline CDR1 is MGHRA and CDR2 YSYEKL. The CDR3 is 15 residues long. Trimming shortened V by 0 bases and J by 0 bases, and 6 bases separated the two germline ends. CDR3 DNA: TGCGCCAGCAGCCAAGATAAGAGCTCTGGAAACACCATATATTTT. Its translation is CASSQDKSSGNTIYF.

The gene calls are TRBV19 and TRBJ1-1, with D possibly matching TRBD1 (5 bases). CDR1 is LNHDA, CDR2 SQIVND, per germline (reference sequence). The V end was cut by 5 bases, the J end by 5 bases, with 12 bases between. The CDR3 extends over 13 amino acids. CDR3 nucleotides: TGTGCCAGTAGTGTTACAGGTTATACTGAAGCTTTCTTT. Amino acid sequence: CASSVTGYTEAFF.

The rearrangement links TRBV7-9 to TRBJ1-2; D is perhaps TRBD1 (6 bases). Trimming removed 1 base at V and 5 bases at J, with 8 bases between. The germline CDR1 and CDR2 sequences are SEHNR and FQNEAQ (reference sequence). This CDR3 contains 13 residues. CDR3 sequence reads: CASSLGTGYGYTF. The CDR3 DNA follows: TGTGCCAGCAGCTTAGGAACAGGGTATGGCTACACCTTC.

The J gene is TRBJ1-1, the V gene TRBV18; 10 nucleotides align to TRBD1. J lost 7 bases, V lost 2 bases, and 4 bases had no gene match. The CDR3 is 14 residues long. CDR1 is KGHSH and CDR2 is LQKENI in the germline V gene. This CDR3 is CASSPGQGVGEAFF. CDR3 bases: TGTGCCAGCTCACCAGGACAGGGGGTTGGTGAAGCTTTCTTT.

V and J are TRBV5-4 and TRBJ2-5, with TRBD2 matching 10 bases. The CDR3 sequence is 14 residues long. V lost 3 bases to trimming and J lost 2 bases; unmatched junction nucleotides: 1. Per germline, CDR1 SGHNT and CDR2 YYREEE (reference sequence). The CDR3 DNA reads TGTGCCAGCAGCTCGACTAGCGGGCAAGAGACCCAGTACTTC. As protein: CASSSTSGQETQYF.

The V gene is TRBV4-2, the J gene TRBJ2-7, with TRBD1 identical over 9 bases. Germline trimming cut 2 bases from V and 5 bases from J; bases unmatched to any gene: 4. This CDR3 contains 14 residues. CDR1 and CDR2 from the germline V gene are LGHNA and YNFKEQ. The CDR3 DNA is TGTGCCAGCAGCCAACCCCGGACAGGGGACGAGCAGTACTTC. It yields the protein CASSQPRTGDEQYF.

The chain recombines TRBV27 with TRBJ2-5; D might be TRBD1 (6 bases). Germline loops: CDR1 MNHEY, CDR2 SMNVEV (reference sequence). The CDR3 is 13 amino acids. V lost 3 bases, J lost 1 base, and 6 bases lay in between. This CDR3 is CASSFRGQETQYF. The CDR3 bases are TGTGCCAGCAGTTTCAGGGGCCAAGAGACCCAGTACTTC.

This clone appeared a few times. CDR3 region: CASSSGATGRSSYEQYF. The CDR3 DNA reads TGTGCCAGCAGCTCGGGGGCGACAGGGAGGAGCTCCTACGAGCAGTACTTC. The chain employs TRBV11-3 and TRBJ2-7; possible D gene TRBD1, 7 bases. Germline assignment: CDR1 SGHNT and CDR2 YENEEA. The CDR3 has 17 residues. V lost 4 bases and J 0 bases, leaving 19 bases between the germline ends.

A remark on this clone: Other DNA sequences in the same sample also yield this CDR3. The chain is built from TRBV19 and TRBJ1-1; possible D gene TRBD1, 6 bases. CDR1 and CDR2 from the germline V gene are LNHDA and SQIVND (reference sequence). CDR3 length: 13 residues. Trimming took off 6 bases at V and 3 bases at J, with 11 bases between the two ends. CDR3 residues: CASSKNRDTEAFF. The CDR3 DNA sequence: TGTGCCAGTAGCAAAAACAGGGACACTGAAGCTTTCTTT.

The chain employs TRBV7-9 and TRBJ1-1; 9 bases align to TRBD1. The junction had 8 bases not matched to a gene; V was cut back by 5 bases and J by 4 bases. Germline loops: CDR1 SEHNR, CDR2 FQNEAQ (reference sequence). The length of the CDR3 is 15 residues. CDR3 nucleotide sequence: TGTGCCAGCAGCCCGAGTCCGGGACAGGGCACTGAAGCTTTCTTT. Translation gives CASSPSPGQGTEAFF.

This chain connects TRBV19 to TRBJ2-5, with 8 bases aligning to TRBD1. V dropped 1 base and J dropped 5; count of bases not matched to a gene: 6. Germline V lookup: CDR1 LNHDA, CDR2 SQIVND (reference sequence). The CDR3 runs to 15 residues. DNA of the CDR3: TGTGCCAGTAGTATAGGTGGGACAGGTCAGGAGACCCAGTACTTC. Translating it yields CASSIGGTGQETQYF.

The chain couples TRBV5-3 to TRBJ2-1; a possible D gene is TRBD2 (6 bases). TRBV5-3 is classed as an ORF, of uncertain function. The CDR3 extends over 16 amino acids. Trimming took 0 bases from V and 2 from J, leaving 12 bases between them. In DNA, the CDR3 is TGTGCCAGAAGCTTGGGGCGGGACGCGGCCTACAATGAGCAGTTCTTC. Amino acids: CARSLGRDAAYNEQFF.

This sequence joins TRBV5-1 and TRBJ2-1; TRBD2 is a possible D gene (5 bases). The CDR3 runs to 17 residues. The germline CDR1 and CDR2 sequences are SGHRS and YFSETQ. V lost 4 bases to trimming and J lost 7 bases, with 24 bases between them. The chain's CDR3 is CASSPGTLEGERNEQFF. The CDR3 coding sequence is TGCGCCAGCAGCCCGGGAACCCTCGAGGGAGAAAGGAATGAGCAGTTCTTC.

The genes are TRBV19 and TRBJ2-3; a possible D gene is TRBD2 (5 bases). V lost 5 bases and J 0 bases, leaving 12 bases between the germline ends. The CDR3 runs 15 residues. The germline CDR1 and CDR2 sequences are LNHDA and SQIVND (reference sequence). The CDR3 here is CASSVLGGSTDTQYF. The CDR3 DNA reads TGTGCCAGTAGTGTCTTGGGCGGGAGCACAGATACGCAGTATTTT.

J is TRBJ1-1 and V is TRBV19; a possible D gene is TRBD1 (5 bases). Looked up from germline, CDR1 is LNHDA and CDR2 is SQIVND (reference sequence). Between the trimmed V and J ends, which lost 6 bases and 5 bases, there was a span of 28 bases. This CDR3 contains 18 residues. DNA of the CDR3: TGTGCCAGTAGCGCCTGGGGAGGGGCGGGATGGATGGAAACTGAAGCTTTCTTT. It codes for CASSAWGGAGWMETEAFF. Drawing the rest from reference TRBV19 and TRBJ1-1, the complete variable domain is DGGITQSPKYLFRKEGQNVTLSCEQNLNHDAMYWYRQDPGQGLRLIYYSQIVNDFQKGDIAEGYSVSREKKESFPLTVTSAQKNPTAFYLCASSAWGGAGWMETEAFFGQGTRLTVV.

V is TRBV30 and J is TRBJ1-6; a possible D gene is TRBD1 (6 bases). This CDR3 spans 14 amino acids. Trimming stripped 4 bases from V and 7 bases from J, with 14 bases between. Per the germline V gene, CDR1 is GTSNPN and CDR2 is SVGIG (reference sequence). CDR3 nucleotides: TGTGCCTGGACGCCGGGACACCAGAATTCACCCCTCCACTTT. It encodes CAWTPGHQNSPLHF.

This chain uses TRBV18 with TRBJ2-1; 14 bases agree with TRBD2. V lost 5 bases and J lost 9; bases outside the gene matches: 6. CDR3 length equals 15 residues. Germline assignment: CDR1 KGHSH and CDR2 LQKENI. The CDR3 region is CASSLGTSGRVEQFF. The CDR3 nucleotides are TGTGCCAGCTCATTGGGGACTAGCGGGAGAGTTGAGCAGTTCTTC. Complete variable domain (other parts from reference TRBV18 and TRBJ2-1): NAGVMQNPRHLVRRRGQEARLRCSPMKGHSHVYWYRQLPEEGLKFMVYLQKENIIDESGMPKERFSAEFPKEGPSILRIQQVVRGDSAAYFCASSLGTSGRVEQFFGPGTRLTVL.

This chain joins TRBV9 and TRBJ1-1; 8 bases fit TRBD1. With V trimmed by 3 bases and J by 4 bases, 8 bases remained unmatched. In germline, CDR1 is SGDLS, CDR2 YYNGEE. The CDR3 loop spans 15 amino acids. The CDR3 region is CASSGQTGVGTEAFF. DNA for the CDR3: TGTGCCAGCAGCGGACAGACAGGGGTAGGCACTGAAGCTTTCTTT.

Only one count was recorded for this clone. The chain combines TRBV29-1 with TRBJ2-6; TRBD1 is a possible D gene (5 bases). The CDR3 is 13 amino acids. Germline V CDR1 and CDR2: SQVTM, ANQGSEA. Trimming took off 4 bases at V and 2 bases at J, with 6 bases between the two ends. CDR3: CSVVRAGANVLTF. CDR3 bases: TGCAGCGTTGTCAGGGCTGGGGCCAACGTCCTGACTTTC.

V usage is TRBV4-1 and J usage is TRBJ1-1; D uncertain. This CDR3 is 15 amino acids long. The germline CDR1 and CDR2 sequences are MGHRA and YSYEKL. Trimming cost V 0 bases and J 0 bases, with 8 bases left between them. CDR3: CASSQEPSMNTEAFF. The CDR3 nucleotides read TGCGCCAGCAGCCAAGAGCCCAGTATGAACACTGAAGCTTTCTTT.